This paragraph reports one T cell receptor beta chain. These data originate in a study of T cell changes during pregnancy in multiple sclerosis. Germline V gives CDR1 SGHDN, CDR2 FVKESK. This CDR3 is built from 12 residues. The ends were cut back, 6 bases at V and 7 bases at J, with 9 bases in the middle. Using immunoSEQ multiplex PCR, the repertoire was profiled, and TCRdb retains in-frame clones only, with some absent. The table shows around 63,000 clones, with 92% occurring only once. This material consisted of peripheral blood, taken in the third trimester of pregnancy. This clonotype originated in a female donor in good health, enrolled as a control in a pregnancy study. The rearrangement links TRBV14 to TRBJ2-2; D not certain. CDR3 nucleotide sequence: TGTGCCAGCAGTTACAACTACGGGGAGCTGTTTTTT. Protein product: CASSYNYGELFF.